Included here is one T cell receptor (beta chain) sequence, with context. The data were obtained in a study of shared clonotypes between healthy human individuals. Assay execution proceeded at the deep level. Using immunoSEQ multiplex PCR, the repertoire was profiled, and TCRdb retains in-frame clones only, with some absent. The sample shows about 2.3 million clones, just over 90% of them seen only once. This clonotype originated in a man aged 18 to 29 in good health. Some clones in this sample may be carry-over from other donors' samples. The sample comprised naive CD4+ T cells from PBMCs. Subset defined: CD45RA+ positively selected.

The CDR3 nucleotides read TGTGCCAGCAGCTTAGGACTAGCCCAAGAGACCCAGTACTTC. Protein product: CASSLGLAQETQYF. The chain has TRBV7-6 and TRBJ2-5; 7 bases match TRBD2. Germline lookup yields CDR1 SGHVS and CDR2 FNYEAQ. With 1 base clipped from V and 1 base from J, the junction kept 0 bases outside the gene matches. The CDR3 consists of 14 residues. Combining the CDR3 with reference TRBV7-6 and TRBJ2-5 gives the whole variable domain GAGVSQSPRYKVTKRGQDVALRCDPISGHVSLYWYRQALGQGPEFLTYFNYEAQQDKSGLPNDRFSAERPEGSISTLTIQRTEQRDSAMYRCASSLGLAQETQYFGPGTRLLVL.